This TCR beta chain was identified in a study of cytomegalovirus exposure and HLA in healthy donors. Turning to the study itself: For the roughly 400 genotyped donors, roughly 80% fell within the Caucasian-associated ancestry cluster. General study findings and limits: A later analysis linked a missense DCLRE1C variant to TCR beta V- and J-gene trimming.

The PCR used 60 Vbeta and 13 Jbeta primers. The protocol was immunoSEQ multiplex PCR, while the TCRdb copy is restricted to in-frame clones and leaves out a portion. The repertoire holds some 180,000 clones, roughly 9.5% seen once, with less than 1.5% in the top ten. Nominally healthy donors provided the samples, though records likely missed some immune exposures. This clone was found a few times. Its target is not known. J lost 2 bases, V lost 6 bases, and 2 bases had no gene match. The V gene's germline CDR1 is MNHEY and CDR2 SVGAGI. This CDR3 contains 14 residues. Source material: PBMCs. The chain carries TRBV6-5 and TRBJ2-1; 9 positions agree with TRBD2. The clonotype was recovered from a woman between 25 and 40 years old in good health and CMV-seropositive. CDR3 nucleotide sequence: TGTGCCAGCAGGGCTAGCGGGACCTACAATGAGCAGTTCTTC. This gives the protein CASRASGTYNEQFF.